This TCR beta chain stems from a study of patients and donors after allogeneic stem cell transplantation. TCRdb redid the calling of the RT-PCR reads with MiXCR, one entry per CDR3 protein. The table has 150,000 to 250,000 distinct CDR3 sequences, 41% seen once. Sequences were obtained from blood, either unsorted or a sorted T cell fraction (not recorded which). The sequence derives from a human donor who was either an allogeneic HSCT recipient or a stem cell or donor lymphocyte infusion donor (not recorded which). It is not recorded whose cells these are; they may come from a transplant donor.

This chain's CDR3 is CASSEGWQETQYF. The DNA for the CDR3 is TGTGCCAGCAGTGAGGGATGGCAAGAGACCCAGTACTTC. This chain links TRBV2 with TRBJ2-5; D is unclear. Trimming removed 3 bases from V and 2 bases from J, with 7 bases in between. This CDR3 is built from 13 residues. Germline-derived CDR1 and CDR2 are SNHLY and FYNNEI.